This TCR beta chain was sequenced during a study of T cell responses to AZD1222 COVID-19 vaccine. Overall study findings and caveats: None of the repertoires were sampled until the peak T cell response had passed. Regions 160-218 and 743-854 held dominance among vaccine-associated CD4 TCRs, which spanned spike.

Germline V gives CDR1 SQVTM, CDR2 ANQGSEA. This CDR3 is built from 11 residues. Losses at the gene ends were 2 bases for V and 11 bases for J; bases not matched to a gene: 3. Second-dose schedules of about 4 or about 12 weeks were combined. The table came from immunoSEQ multiplex PCR; TCRdb's copy has only in-frame clones and leaves some out. Seen here are some 150,000 clones, approximately 86% observed once, and the top ten hold about 5.4%. On this clone: Its antigen is not known.

This TCR was recovered from an adult who received the AZD1222 COVID-19 vaccine. The input for sequencing was peripheral blood, taken 28 days after the second AZD1222 dose. The rearrangement links TRBV29-1 to TRBJ1-1; 9 bases are a match to TRBD1. The CDR3 DNA reads TGCAGCGTTGAATGGGACAGGGTGGCTTTCTTT. Protein sequence: CSVEWDRVAFF.